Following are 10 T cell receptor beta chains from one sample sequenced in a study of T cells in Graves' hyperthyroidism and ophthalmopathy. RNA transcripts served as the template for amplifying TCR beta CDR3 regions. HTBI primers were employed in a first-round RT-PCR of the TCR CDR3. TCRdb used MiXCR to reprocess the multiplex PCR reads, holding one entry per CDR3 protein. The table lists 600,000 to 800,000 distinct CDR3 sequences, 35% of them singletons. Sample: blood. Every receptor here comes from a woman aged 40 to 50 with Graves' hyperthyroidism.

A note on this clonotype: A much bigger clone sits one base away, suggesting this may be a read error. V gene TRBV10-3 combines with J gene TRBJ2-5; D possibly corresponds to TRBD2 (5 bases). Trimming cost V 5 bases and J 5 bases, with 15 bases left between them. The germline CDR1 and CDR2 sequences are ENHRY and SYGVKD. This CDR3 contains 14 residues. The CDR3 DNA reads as TGTGCCATCAGTCCACCCGGGGTCCTCGAGACCCAGTACTTC. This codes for CAISPPGVLETQYF.

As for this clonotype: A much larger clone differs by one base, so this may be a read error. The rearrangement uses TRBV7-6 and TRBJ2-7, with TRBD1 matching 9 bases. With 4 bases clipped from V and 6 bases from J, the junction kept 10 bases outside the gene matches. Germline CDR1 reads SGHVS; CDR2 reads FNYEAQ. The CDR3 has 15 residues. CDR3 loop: CASSSGTGNACEQYF. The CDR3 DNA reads TGTGCCAGCAGCTCCGGGACAGGGAACGCCTGCGAGCAGTACTTC.

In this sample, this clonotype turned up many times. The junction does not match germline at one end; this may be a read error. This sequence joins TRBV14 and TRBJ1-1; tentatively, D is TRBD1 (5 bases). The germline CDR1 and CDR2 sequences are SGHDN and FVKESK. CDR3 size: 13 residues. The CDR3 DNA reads TGCGCCAGCAGCCAAGGACAGAACACTGAAGCTTTCTTT. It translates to CASSQGQNTEAFF.

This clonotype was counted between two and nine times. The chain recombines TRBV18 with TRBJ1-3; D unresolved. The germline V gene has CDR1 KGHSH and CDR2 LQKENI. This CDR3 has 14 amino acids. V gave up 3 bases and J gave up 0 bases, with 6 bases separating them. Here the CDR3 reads CASSPEFSGNTIYF. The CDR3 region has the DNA TGTGCCAGCTCACCGGAGTTCTCTGGAAACACCATATATTTT.

The CDR3 DNA is TGTGCCTGGAGTGGACAGGGTGAAAAACTGTTTTTT. It encodes CAWSGQGEKLFF. The V call is TRBV30, the J call TRBJ1-4, with TRBD1 matching 7 bases. After removal of 1 base from V and 7 bases from J, the junction contained 0 bases not matched to a gene. CDR1 is GTSNPN, CDR2 SVGIG, per germline (reference sequence). This CDR3 is built from 12 residues.

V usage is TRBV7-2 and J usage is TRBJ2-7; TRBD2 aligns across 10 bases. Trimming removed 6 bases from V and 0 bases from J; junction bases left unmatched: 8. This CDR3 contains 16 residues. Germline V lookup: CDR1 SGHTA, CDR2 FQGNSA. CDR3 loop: CASSLWGTSVSYEQYF. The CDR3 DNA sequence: TGTGCCAGCAGTCTATGGGGGACTAGCGTCTCCTACGAGCAGTACTTC.

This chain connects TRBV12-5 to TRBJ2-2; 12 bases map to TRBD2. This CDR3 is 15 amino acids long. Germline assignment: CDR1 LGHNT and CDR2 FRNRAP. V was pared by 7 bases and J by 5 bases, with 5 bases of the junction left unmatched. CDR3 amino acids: CASASGRARTGELFF. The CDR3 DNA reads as TGTGCTAGTGCTAGCGGGAGGGCCAGGACCGGGGAGCTGTTTTTT.

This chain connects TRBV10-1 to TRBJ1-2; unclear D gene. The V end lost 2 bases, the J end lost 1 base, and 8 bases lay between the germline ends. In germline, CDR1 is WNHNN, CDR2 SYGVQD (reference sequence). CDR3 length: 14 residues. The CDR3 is CASSEARINYGYTF. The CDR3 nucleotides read TGCGCCAGCAGTGAGGCAAGGATTAACTATGGCTACACCTTC.

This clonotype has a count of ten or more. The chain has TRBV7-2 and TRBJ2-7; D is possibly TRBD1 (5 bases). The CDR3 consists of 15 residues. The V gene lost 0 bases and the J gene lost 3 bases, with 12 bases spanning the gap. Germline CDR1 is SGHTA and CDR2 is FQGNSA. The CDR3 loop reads CASSLAAGNLYEQYF. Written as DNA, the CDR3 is TGTGCCAGCAGCTTAGCGGCAGGGAACCTCTACGAGCAGTACTTC.

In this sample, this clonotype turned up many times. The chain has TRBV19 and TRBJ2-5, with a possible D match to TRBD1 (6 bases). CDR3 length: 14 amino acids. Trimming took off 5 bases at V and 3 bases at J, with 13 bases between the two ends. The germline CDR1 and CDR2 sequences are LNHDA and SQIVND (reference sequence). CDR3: CASSGGHLEETQYF. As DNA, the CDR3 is TGTGCCAGTAGTGGGGGACACCTCGAAGAGACCCAGTACTTC.